This T cell receptor (beta chain) was identified during a study of shared clonotypes between healthy human individuals (TCRdb year 2020). Context from the whole study: A few men and two women, aged 18 to 49 years, made up the cohort. For each donor, three plates each were used for CD4 naive and CD4 memory, two plates were used for CD8 naive, and one plate was used for CD8 memory. Blood TCR repertoires of roughly five healthy adults were deeply sequenced to estimate repertoire size and the extent of clonotype sharing between individuals. Different laboratories and diverse techniques were used to prepare libraries and sequence TCR repertoires, to increase sequencing depth and limit assay-specific biases. Each donor's leukapheresis produced roughly between about 0.9 and 9.5 billion PBMCs.

As to this clone: No cognate antigen has been identified for it. No per-base quality is available; no much larger clone lies one base away. Additional DNA sequences in this sample encode the identical CDR3.

TCR CDR3 regions were amplified from genomic DNA by multiplex PCR using the deep immunoSEQ assay. Extracted genomic DNA from each cell subset was distributed evenly across all wells of several immunoSEQ 96-well plates, and each plate was treated as a replicate. For sorted subsets, each replicate PCR was loaded with approximately 0.2 ug genomic DNA, equivalent to about 33,000 T cell genomes. Purified libraries were measured with a Qubit 3.0 fluorometer, size-checked on a Bioanalyzer 2100, and measured again with the KAPA Library Quantification kit. Each immunoSEQ 96-well plate was sequenced on its own single-read 150-cycle Illumina NextSeq 550 flow cell. Per the original workflow: Because the immunoSEQ output held only junctional sequences and lacked quality scores, the filtering could not match the filtering applied to full-length reads. Sequences were annotated with PyIR, a Python wrapper for IgBLAST v1.9, and V/J genes and CDR3 were assigned using IMGT germline references. Any read was removed if the V/J assignment was weak (E-value above 1e-6), the CDR3 was missing, or the read contained stop codons, out-of-frame junctions, or ambiguous translated residues. V3J clonotypes were defined by identical inferred V gene, J gene, and CDR3 amino acid sequence. Percentage overlap between repertoires was calculated by dividing the number of shared unique clonotypes by the size of the smaller repertoire. Richness of each repertoire was evaluated using RTK rarefaction, the Chao1 estimator, and Recon v2.1 estimates of unobserved clonotypes. OLGA was used to compute generation probabilities for all TCRbeta clonotypes that the gDNA method yielded from a few donors. TCRdb obtained this table from immuneACCESS and retained in-frame rearrangements with V and J assigned. These tables miss some clones; where compared with another copy, unresolved V genes account for less than half of the shortfall, and the remainder is unexplained. V, J and clone size derive from that table, while D and trimming were established from the DNA sequence. This sample holds over a million clones; about three quarters were observed only once. The ten largest clonotypes hold approximately 1.5% of the sample.

Healthy HIV-negative adults with no recently reported acute infections or vaccinations were included as donors. Every donor was a Caucasian adult living in Nashville, Tennessee, USA. CD4+ T cells were enriched by magnetic negative selection; naive cells were then positively selected on CD45RA, and the negative fraction formed the memory subset. Blood was collected by leukapheresis, and PBMCs were isolated by Ficoll-Histopaque density gradient centrifugation and then cryopreserved in liquid nitrogen vapor phase. Purity and quantity of every magnetically sorted T cell population were checked by analytical flow cytometry. Genomic DNA was isolated from each sorted fraction and quantified by UV absorbance on a Nanodrop 2000c. Broad study findings and their caveats: Based on pairwise subsampling, the degree of clonotype sharing among donors was expected to be affected by sequencing depth. Even with the large sequencing depth, rarefaction of the sorted-subset datasets indicated that sequencing was incomplete. Sampling was restricted to blood, and TCR repertoires in tissues likely differ from the TCR repertoires found in blood. Naive subsets generally had larger estimated clonotype richness than memory subsets. Because the study included only a small number of donors, the genetic and exposure-history diversity represented was limited. Sharing across a handful of donors was observed for 5% to 6.5% of naive CD4, 3.5% of naive CD8, about 2.3% of memory CD4, and roughly 0.4% of memory CD8 clonotypes. Higher generation probabilities were observed for clonotypes shared by all four sorted-subset donors than for non-shared clonotypes.

Via the germline V gene (reference sequence), CDR1 is LNHDA and CDR2 SQIVND. From the cysteine up to the phenylalanine, the CDR3 has a length of 13 residues. Only the CDR3 portion is preserved as DNA: 39 bases, with reading frame beginning at the first base. The V end loses 3 bases and the J end loses 1 base, and a stretch of 6 bases separates them. The source of this sequence is a young man in good health. The sample consisted of memory CD4+ T cells sorted from blood. The sample's cell subset or site label is to be understood as: CD45RA-negative fraction. The chain is made from TRBV19 and TRBJ1-1, with no D gene named confidently. This receptor has the CDR3 CASSIDRNTEAFF. The nucleotides are TGTGCCAGTAGTATTGATCGGAACACTGAAGCTTTCTTT.